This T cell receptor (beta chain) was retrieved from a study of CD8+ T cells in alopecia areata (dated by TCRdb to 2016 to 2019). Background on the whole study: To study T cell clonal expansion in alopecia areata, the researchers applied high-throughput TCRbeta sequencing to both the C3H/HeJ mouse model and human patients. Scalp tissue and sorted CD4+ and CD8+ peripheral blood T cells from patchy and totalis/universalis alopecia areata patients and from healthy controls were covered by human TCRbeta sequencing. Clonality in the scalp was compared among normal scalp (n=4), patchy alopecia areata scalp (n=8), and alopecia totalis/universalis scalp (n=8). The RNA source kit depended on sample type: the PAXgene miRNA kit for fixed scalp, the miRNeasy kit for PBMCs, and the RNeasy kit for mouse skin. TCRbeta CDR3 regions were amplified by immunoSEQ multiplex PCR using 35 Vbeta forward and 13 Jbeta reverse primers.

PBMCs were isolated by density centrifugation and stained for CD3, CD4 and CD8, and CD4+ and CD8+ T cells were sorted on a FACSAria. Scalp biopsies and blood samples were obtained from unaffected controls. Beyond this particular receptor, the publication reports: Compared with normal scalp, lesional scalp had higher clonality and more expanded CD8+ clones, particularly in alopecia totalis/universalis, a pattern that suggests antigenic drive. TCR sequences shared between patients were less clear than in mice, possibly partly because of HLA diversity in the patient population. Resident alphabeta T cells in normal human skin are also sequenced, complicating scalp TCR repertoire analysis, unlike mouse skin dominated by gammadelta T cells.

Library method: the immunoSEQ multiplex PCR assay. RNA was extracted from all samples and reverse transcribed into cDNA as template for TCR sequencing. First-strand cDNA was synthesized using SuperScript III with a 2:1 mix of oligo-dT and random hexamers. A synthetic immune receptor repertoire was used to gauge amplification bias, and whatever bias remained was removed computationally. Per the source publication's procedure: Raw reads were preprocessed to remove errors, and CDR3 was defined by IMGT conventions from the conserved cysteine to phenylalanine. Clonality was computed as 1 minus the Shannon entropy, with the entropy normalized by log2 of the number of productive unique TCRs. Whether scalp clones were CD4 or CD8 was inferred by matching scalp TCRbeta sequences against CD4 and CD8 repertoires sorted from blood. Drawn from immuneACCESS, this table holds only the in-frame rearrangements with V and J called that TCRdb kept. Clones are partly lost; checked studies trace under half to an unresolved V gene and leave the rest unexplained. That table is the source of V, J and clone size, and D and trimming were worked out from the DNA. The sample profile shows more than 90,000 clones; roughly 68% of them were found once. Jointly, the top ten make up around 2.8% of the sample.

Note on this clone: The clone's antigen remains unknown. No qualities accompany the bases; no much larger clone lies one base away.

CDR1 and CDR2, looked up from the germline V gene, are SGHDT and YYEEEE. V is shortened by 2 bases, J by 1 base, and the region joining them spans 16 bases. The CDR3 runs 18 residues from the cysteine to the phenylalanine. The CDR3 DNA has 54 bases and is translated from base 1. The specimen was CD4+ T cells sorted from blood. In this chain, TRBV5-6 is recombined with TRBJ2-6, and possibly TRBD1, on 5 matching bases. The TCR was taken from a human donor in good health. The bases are TGTGCCAGCAGCTTACCTCACCGGTGGACATCTGGGGCCAACGTCCTGACTTTC. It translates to CASSLPHRWTSGANVLTF.